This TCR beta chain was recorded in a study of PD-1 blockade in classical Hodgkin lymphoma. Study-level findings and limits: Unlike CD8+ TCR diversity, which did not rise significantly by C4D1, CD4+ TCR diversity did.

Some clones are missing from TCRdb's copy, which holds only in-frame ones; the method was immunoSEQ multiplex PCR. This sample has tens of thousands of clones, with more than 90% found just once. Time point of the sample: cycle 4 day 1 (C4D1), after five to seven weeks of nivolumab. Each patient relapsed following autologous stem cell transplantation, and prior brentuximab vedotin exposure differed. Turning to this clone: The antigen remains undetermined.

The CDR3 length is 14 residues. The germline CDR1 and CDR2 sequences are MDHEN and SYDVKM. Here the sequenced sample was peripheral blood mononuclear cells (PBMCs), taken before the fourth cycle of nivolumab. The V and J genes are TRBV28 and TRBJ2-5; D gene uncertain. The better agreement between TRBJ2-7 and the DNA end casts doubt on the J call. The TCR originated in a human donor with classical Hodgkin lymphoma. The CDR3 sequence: CASSSGYSSYEQYF. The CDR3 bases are TGTGCCAGCAGTTCCGGTTATAGCTCCTACGAGCAGTACTTC.